One and the same sample provided the 26 T cell receptor beta chains below, sequenced in a study of blood T cell repertoires in COVID-19. Here immunoSEQ multiplex PCR was the method, and the copy in TCRdb shows in-frame clones only, minus some. The sample records 200,000 to 250,000 clones, approximately 84% being singletons. Sequenced material: peripheral blood. The receptors were sampled from a man aged 50 or older who had recovered from COVID-19.

V gene TRBV5-5 combines with J gene TRBJ1-1; D is uncertain. CDR3 length equals 14 residues. The germline V and J ends were trimmed by 0 bases and 1 base, with 7 bases remaining between them. CDR1 is SGHKS, CDR2 YYEKEE, per germline (reference sequence). This chain's CDR3 is CASSLEQPNTEAFF. The CDR3 nucleotides are TGTGCCAGCAGCTTGGAACAGCCGAACACTGAAGCTTTCTTT.

The rearrangement uses TRBV18 and TRBJ1-3; 9 nucleotides agree with TRBD1. The CDR3 runs 18 residues. Germline CDR1 is KGHSH and CDR2 is LQKENI. After removal of 1 base from V and 0 bases from J, the junction contained 7 bases not matched to a gene. The chain's CDR3 is CASSPLGTGPISGNTIYF. CDR3 bases: TGTGCCAGCTCACCACTGGGGACAGGGCCTATCTCTGGAAACACCATATATTTT.

The chain couples TRBV6-2 or TRBV6-3 to TRBJ2-1; 9 bases agree with TRBD2. The CDR3 covers 15 residues. V dropped 5 bases and J dropped 4; count of bases not matched to a gene: 6. CDR1 is MNHEY, CDR2 SVGEGT, per germline. The CDR3 reads CASSRGGRGYNEQFF. The CDR3 region has the DNA TGTGCCAGCAGTAGGGGCGGGAGGGGGTACAATGAGCAGTTCTTC.

This chain joins TRBV11-3 and TRBJ2-1; 10 bases map to TRBD2. The CDR3 has 15 amino acids. From germline, CDR1 is SGHNT and CDR2 YENEEA. V was pared by 5 bases and J by 6 bases, with 7 bases of the junction left unmatched. This chain's CDR3 is CASSRTSGKGNEQFF. The CDR3 DNA sequence: TGTGCCAGCAGCAGGACTAGCGGAAAAGGCAATGAGCAGTTCTTC.

The rearrangement links TRBV28 to TRBJ2-5; tentative D call: TRBD1 (6 bases). CDR1 is MDHEN and CDR2 is SYDVKM in the germline V gene. Trimming took off 2 bases at V and 7 bases at J, with 11 bases between the two ends. This CDR3 has 13 amino acids. In nucleotides, the CDR3 is TGTGCCAGCAGTTTAGGGCTCAGGGGGACCCAGTACTTC. It specifies CASSLGLRGTQYF.

The genes are TRBV5-5 and TRBJ1-5; D not certain. Trimming shortened V by 0 bases and J by 4 bases, and 17 bases separated the two germline ends. Per germline, CDR1 SGHKS and CDR2 YYEKEE (reference sequence). CDR3 length: 17 residues. CDR3 DNA: TGTGCCAGCAGCTTGGCCGCGGGTGTAGTTTGGAATCAGCCCCAGCATTTT. Amino acids: CASSLAAGVVWNQPQHF.

In this sample, this clone turned up once. The chain carries TRBV12-3 or TRBV12-4 and TRBJ2-5; tentatively, D is TRBD2 (6 bases). There are 13 residues in the CDR3. Between the trimmed V and J ends, which lost 3 bases and 4 bases, there was a span of 9 bases. CDR3 loop: CASSFLGGETQYF. The CDR3 DNA sequence: TGTGCCAGCAGTTTTTTGGGAGGAGAGACCCAGTACTTC.

The genes are TRBV2 and TRBJ2-5; a weak D match, TRBD1 (6 bases). The V end was cut by 7 bases, the J end by 1 base, with 10 bases between. Germline V lookup: CDR1 SNHLY, CDR2 FYNNEI. CDR3 length: 13 residues. CDR3 DNA sequence: TGTGCCAGCAACCCAGGGGTCCAAGAGACCCAGTACTTC. Protein product: CASNPGVQETQYF.

This clone appeared a single time. V gene TRBV5-1 combines with J gene TRBJ1-6; D is possibly TRBD1 (5 bases). Trimming took 1 base from V and 9 from J, leaving 14 bases between them. Looked up from germline, CDR1 is SGHRS and CDR2 is YFSETQ. The CDR3 contains 15 residues. The CDR3 coding sequence is TGCGCCAGCAGCTTGTCGGGGTTGGGGGGTTCACCCCTCCACTTT. Its protein product is CASSLSGLGGSPLHF.

The chain carries TRBV9 and TRBJ2-1; weak D call: TRBD2 (6 bases). The CDR3 contains 15 residues. The germline V and J ends were trimmed by 0 bases and 2 bases, with 9 bases remaining between them. CDR1 is SGDLS and CDR2 is YYNGEE in the germline V gene. The CDR3: CASSVEAGTYNEQFF. The CDR3 bases are TGTGCCAGCAGCGTAGAAGCGGGTACCTACAATGAGCAGTTCTTC.

The rearrangement links TRBV27 to TRBJ2-7; TRBD2 matches 7 bases. The trim removed 8 bases at V and 2 bases at J, leaving 3 bases unmatched. The V gene's germline CDR1 is MNHEY and CDR2 SMNVEV (reference sequence). There are 12 residues in the CDR3. This chain's CDR3 is CASGRAAYEQYF. The CDR3 coding sequence is TGTGCCAGCGGGAGGGCCGCCTACGAGCAGTACTTC.

The chain links TRBV30 to TRBJ1-1; the match to TRBD1 covers 7 bases. CDR3 length: 16 residues. CDR1 is GTSNPN, CDR2 SVGIG, per germline (reference sequence). Losses at the gene ends were 4 bases for V and 2 bases for J; bases not matched to a gene: 13. The CDR3, as DNA: TGTGCCTGGACCTCACTAACGGGACAGCCAAACACTGAAGCTTTCTTT. Translated: CAWTSLTGQPNTEAFF.

The chain links TRBV19 to TRBJ2-7; 8 bases line up with TRBD1. The CDR3 loop spans 16 amino acids. Germline assignment: CDR1 LNHDA and CDR2 SQIVND (reference sequence). The ends lost 2 bases at V and 4 bases at J; junction bases unmatched: 10. The CDR3 sequence: CASSILSAGGEYEQYF. CDR3 in DNA: TGTGCCAGTAGTATACTTTCGGCAGGGGGCGAGTACGAGCAGTACTTC.

The rearrangement joins TRBV2 to TRBJ1-1; D gene ambiguous. The V and J ends lost 7 bases and 3 bases respectively, with 6 bases between them. The CDR3 loop spans 11 amino acids. Germline V lookup: CDR1 SNHLY, CDR2 FYNNEI. CDR3 loop: CASTRDTEAFF. The CDR3 DNA sequence: TGTGCCAGCACGAGGGACACTGAAGCTTTCTTT.

This chain's CDR3 is CASSQAGWTSGYNEQFF. The CDR3, as DNA: TGTGCCAGCAGCCAAGCCGGATGGACTAGCGGCTACAATGAGCAGTTCTTC. This chain connects TRBV3-1 (or the pseudogene TRBV3-2) to TRBJ2-1, with 10 bases matching TRBD2. In germline, CDR1 is LGHDT, CDR2 YNNKEL (reference sequence). This CDR3 spans 17 amino acids. The V and J ends lost 1 base and 3 bases, in that order; junction bases with no gene match: 6.

The chain uses TRBV29-1 and TRBJ1-2, with a weak D call TRBD1 (6 bases). In germline, CDR1 is SQVTM, CDR2 ANQGSEA. V lost 3 bases and J 3 bases, leaving 11 bases between the germline ends. The CDR3 contains 13 residues. The CDR3 sequence: CSVEGTGYYGYTF. The CDR3 DNA reads TGCAGCGTTGAGGGCACAGGGTACTATGGCTACACCTTC.

The rearrangement links TRBV7-8 to TRBJ1-2; 7 bases match TRBD1. The CDR3 runs to 16 residues. Germline V gives CDR1 SGHVS, CDR2 FQNEAQ. V lost 1 base, J lost 4 bases, and 9 bases stayed unmatched. This chain's CDR3 is CASSLDVTGKIYGYTF. The CDR3 bases are TGTGCCAGCAGCTTAGACGTGACAGGGAAGATCTATGGCTACACCTTC.

J is TRBJ2-7 and V is TRBV9; a possible D gene is TRBD1 (5 bases). Per germline, CDR1 SGDLS and CDR2 YYNGEE. Trimming stripped 0 bases from V and 2 bases from J, with 9 bases between. This CDR3 is 14 amino acids long. The CDR3 sequence: CASSVAPGTYEQYF. The CDR3 region has the DNA TGTGCCAGCAGCGTAGCTCCAGGGACCTACGAGCAGTACTTC.

CDR3 coding DNA: TGTGCCAGCAGCGTAGATTGGCGGGAGGGATACTACAATGAGCAGTTCTTC. Encoded protein: CASSVDWREGYYNEQFF. The rearrangement joins TRBV9 to TRBJ2-1, with 9 bases lining up with TRBD2. The V segment lost 0 bases and the J segment 3 bases; nucleotides outside the gene matches: 7. The CDR3 consists of 17 residues. From germline, CDR1 is SGDLS and CDR2 YYNGEE.

V and J are TRBV11-3 and TRBJ1-5; D is uncertain. This CDR3 is built from 14 residues. The V gene lost 6 bases and the J gene lost 4 bases, with 13 bases spanning the gap. Germline V gives CDR1 SGHNT, CDR2 YENEEA. This CDR3 reads CASSTRHSNQPQHF. CDR3 nucleotide sequence: TGTGCCAGCAGTACCCGACACTCAAATCAGCCCCAGCATTTT.

This chain uses TRBV11-2 with TRBJ1-4, with 7 nucleotides matching TRBD1. Looked up from germline, CDR1 is SGHAT and CDR2 is FQNNGV. V was pared by 3 bases and J by 7 bases, with 11 bases of the junction left unmatched. This CDR3 region has 16 residues. This CDR3 is CASSFEGNRGSEKLFF. The CDR3, as DNA: TGTGCCAGCAGCTTTGAGGGGAACAGGGGTAGTGAAAAACTGTTTTTT.

This clone was seen only a few times. This chain joins TRBV7-2 and TRBJ2-6; 7 bases fit TRBD2. V was pared by 7 bases and J by 0 bases, with 9 bases of the junction left unmatched. The CDR3 is 17 amino acids. CDR1 and CDR2 from the germline V gene are SGHTA and FQGNSA. CDR3 loop: CASKRGPESSGANVLTF. In DNA, the CDR3 is TGTGCCAGCAAGCGGGGTCCCGAAAGCTCTGGGGCCAACGTCCTGACTTTC.

The rearrangement joins TRBV7-6 to TRBJ2-7, with 9 bases matching TRBD1. There are 16 residues in the CDR3. V was clipped by 1 base and J by 10 bases; unmatched bases: 14. The germline CDR1 and CDR2 sequences are SGHVS and FNYEAQ. The CDR3 DNA follows: TGTGCCAGCAGCTTAGAATTATCGGGGACAGGGAATCCCCAGTACTTC. This sequence encodes CASSLELSGTGNPQYF.

The chain combines TRBV2 with TRBJ2-1, with TRBD2 identical over 8 bases. CDR1 is SNHLY and CDR2 is FYNNEI in the germline V gene. The CDR3 has 14 residues. The J segment lost 0 bases and the V segment lost 8 bases, leaving 3 bases of the junction unmatched. The CDR3 here is CASQSGSSYNEQFF. The CDR3 DNA reads TGTGCCAGCCAGAGCGGGAGCTCCTACAATGAGCAGTTCTTC. The variable domain in full, with the rest retrieved from reference TRBV2 and TRBJ2-1, is EPEVTQTPSHQVTQMGQEVILRCVPISNHLYFYWYRQILGQKVEFLVSFYNNEISEKSEIFDDQFSVERPDGSNFTLKIRSTKLEDSAMYFCASQSGSSYNEQFFGPGTRLTVL.

This clone was seen a few times. The V call is TRBV29-1, the J call TRBJ2-7; tentative D call: TRBD1 (5 bases). Germline V lookup: CDR1 SQVTM, CDR2 ANQGSEA. The CDR3 sequence is 12 residues long. Trimming pared 0 bases from V and 3 bases from J, leaving 6 bases between. For the CDR3, the DNA is TGCAGCGTTGAAGACAGGGTCTACGAGCAGTACTTC. As protein: CSVEDRVYEQYF.

This clone was seen a few times. The rearrangement links TRBV3-1 (or the pseudogene TRBV3-2) to TRBJ1-5; D remains unclear. Germline V gene data show CDR1 as LGHDT and CDR2 as YNNKEL (reference sequence). This CDR3 is built from 16 residues. V was cut by 2 bases and J by 2 bases, with 13 bases left in between. DNA for the CDR3: TGTGCCAGCAGCCAATCGAGGGAGAGCGGCAATCAGCCCCAGCATTTT. Its translation is CASSQSRESGNQPQHF.